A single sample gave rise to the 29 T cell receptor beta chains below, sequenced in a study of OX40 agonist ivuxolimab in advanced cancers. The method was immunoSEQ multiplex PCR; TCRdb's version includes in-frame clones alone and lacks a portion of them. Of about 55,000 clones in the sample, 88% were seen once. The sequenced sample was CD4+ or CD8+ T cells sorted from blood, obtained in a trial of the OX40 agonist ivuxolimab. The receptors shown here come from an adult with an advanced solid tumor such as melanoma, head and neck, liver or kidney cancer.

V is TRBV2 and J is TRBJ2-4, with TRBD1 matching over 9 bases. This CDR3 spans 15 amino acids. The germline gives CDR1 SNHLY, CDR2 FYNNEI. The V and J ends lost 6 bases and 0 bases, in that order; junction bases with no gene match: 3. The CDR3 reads CASRQGAIAKNIQYF. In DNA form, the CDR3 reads TGTGCCAGCAGACAGGGGGCTATAGCCAAAAACATTCAGTACTTC. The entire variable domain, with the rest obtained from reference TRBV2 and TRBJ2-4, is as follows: EPEVTQTPSHQVTQMGQEVILRCVPISNHLYFYWYRQILGQKVEFLVSFYNNEISEKSEIFDDQFSVERPDGSNFTLKIRSTKLEDSAMYFCASRQGAIAKNIQYFGAGTRLSVL.

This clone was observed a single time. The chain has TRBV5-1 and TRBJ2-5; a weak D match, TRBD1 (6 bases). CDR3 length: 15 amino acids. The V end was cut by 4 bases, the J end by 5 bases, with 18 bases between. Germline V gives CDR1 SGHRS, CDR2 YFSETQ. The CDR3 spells CASSPRNQGLETQYF. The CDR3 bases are TGCGCCAGCAGCCCTCGAAACCAGGGGTTGGAGACCCAGTACTTC.

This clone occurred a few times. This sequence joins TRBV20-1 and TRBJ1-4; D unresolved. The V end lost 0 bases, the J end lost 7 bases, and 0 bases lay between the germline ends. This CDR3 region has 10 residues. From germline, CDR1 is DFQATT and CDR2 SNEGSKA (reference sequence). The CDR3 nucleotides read TGCAGTGCTAGAGATGAAAAACTGTTTTTT. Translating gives CSARDEKLFF.

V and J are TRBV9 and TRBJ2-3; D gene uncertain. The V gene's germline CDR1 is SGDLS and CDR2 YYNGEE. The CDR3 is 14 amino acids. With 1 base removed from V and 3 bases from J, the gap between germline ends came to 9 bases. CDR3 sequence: CASSVMSATDTQYF. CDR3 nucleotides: TGTGCCAGCAGCGTAATGAGCGCGACAGATACGCAGTATTTT.

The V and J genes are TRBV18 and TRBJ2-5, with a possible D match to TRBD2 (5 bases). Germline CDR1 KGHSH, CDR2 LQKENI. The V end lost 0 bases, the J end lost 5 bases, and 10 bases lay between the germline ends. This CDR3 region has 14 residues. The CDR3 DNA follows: TGTGCCAGCTCACCACCGATGGGCGGGGAGACCCAGTACTTC. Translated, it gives CASSPPMGGETQYF.

The chain's CDR3 is CASSFDSTFLGEQFF. CDR3 coding DNA: TGTGCCAGCAGCTTCGATTCAACATTTTTAGGTGAGCAGTTCTTC. The rearrangement joins TRBV7-2 to TRBJ2-1, with unresolved D. Germline V gene data show CDR1 as SGHTA and CDR2 as FQGNSA. Trimming cost V 3 bases and J 9 bases, with 18 bases left between them. This CDR3 is built from 15 residues.

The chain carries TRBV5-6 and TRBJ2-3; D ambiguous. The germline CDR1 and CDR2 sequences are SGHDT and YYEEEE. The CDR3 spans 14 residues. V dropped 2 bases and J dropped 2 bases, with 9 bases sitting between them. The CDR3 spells CASSFATDTDTQYF. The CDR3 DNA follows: TGTGCCAGCAGCTTCGCTACAGACACAGATACGCAGTATTTT.

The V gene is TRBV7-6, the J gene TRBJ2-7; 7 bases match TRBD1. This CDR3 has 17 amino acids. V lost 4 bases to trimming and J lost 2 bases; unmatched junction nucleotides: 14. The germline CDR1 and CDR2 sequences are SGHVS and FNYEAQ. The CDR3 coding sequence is TGTGCCAGCAGCTCTCAGGGTGCGACAGGGATCCCCTACGAGCAGTACTTC. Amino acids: CASSSQGATGIPYEQYF.

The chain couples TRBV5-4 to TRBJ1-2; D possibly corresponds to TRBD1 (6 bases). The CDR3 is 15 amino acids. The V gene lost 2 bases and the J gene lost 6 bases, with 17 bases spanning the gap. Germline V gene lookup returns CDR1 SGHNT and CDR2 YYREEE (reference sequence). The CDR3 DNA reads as TGTGCCAGCAGCTTACCTTCCGGCAGGGGCGATGGCTACACCTTC. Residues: CASSLPSGRGDGYTF.

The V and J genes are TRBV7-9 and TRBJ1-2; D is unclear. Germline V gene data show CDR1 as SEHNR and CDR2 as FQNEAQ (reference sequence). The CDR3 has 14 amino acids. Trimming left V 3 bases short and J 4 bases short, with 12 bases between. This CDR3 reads CASSLMEGFYGYTF. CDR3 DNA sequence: TGTGCCAGCAGCTTGATGGAAGGGTTCTATGGCTACACCTTC. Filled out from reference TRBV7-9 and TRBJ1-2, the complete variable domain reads DTGVSQNPRHKITKRGQNVTFRCDPISEHNRLYWYRQTLGQGPEFLTYFQNEAQLEKSRLLSDRFSAERPKGSFSTLEIQRTEQGDSAMYLCASSLMEGFYGYTFGSGTRLTVV.

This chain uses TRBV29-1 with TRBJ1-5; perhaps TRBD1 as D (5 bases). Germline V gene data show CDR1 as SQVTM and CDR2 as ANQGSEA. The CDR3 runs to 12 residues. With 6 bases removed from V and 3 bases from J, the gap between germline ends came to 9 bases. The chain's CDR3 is CSVRDYNQPQHF. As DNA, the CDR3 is TGCAGCGTCAGGGACTACAATCAGCCCCAGCATTTT.

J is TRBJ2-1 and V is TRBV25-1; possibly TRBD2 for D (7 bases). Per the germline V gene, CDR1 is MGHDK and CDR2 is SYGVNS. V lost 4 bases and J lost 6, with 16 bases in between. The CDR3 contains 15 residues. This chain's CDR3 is CASSVGGGLINEQFF. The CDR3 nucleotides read TGTGCCAGCAGTGTAGGGGGGGGCCTTATCAATGAGCAGTTCTTC.

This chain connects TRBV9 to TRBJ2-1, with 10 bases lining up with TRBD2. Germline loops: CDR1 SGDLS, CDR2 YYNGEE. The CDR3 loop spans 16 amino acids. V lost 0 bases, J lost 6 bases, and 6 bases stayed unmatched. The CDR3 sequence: CASSVAISGRSNEQFF. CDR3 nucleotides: TGTGCCAGCAGCGTAGCAATTAGCGGGAGGAGCAATGAGCAGTTCTTC.

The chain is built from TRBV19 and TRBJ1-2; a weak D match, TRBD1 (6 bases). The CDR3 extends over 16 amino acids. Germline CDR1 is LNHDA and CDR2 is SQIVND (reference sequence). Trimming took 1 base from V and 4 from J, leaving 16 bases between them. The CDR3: CASSIVPDSRGYGYTF. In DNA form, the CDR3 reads TGTGCCAGTAGTATAGTCCCGGACAGCCGGGGCTATGGCTACACCTTC.

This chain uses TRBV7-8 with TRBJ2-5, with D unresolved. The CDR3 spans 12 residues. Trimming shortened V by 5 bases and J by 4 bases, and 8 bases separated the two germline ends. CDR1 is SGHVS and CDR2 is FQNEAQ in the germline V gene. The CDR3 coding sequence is TGTGCCAGCAGCCCCCCCACAGAGACCCAGTACTTC. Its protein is CASSPPTETQYF.

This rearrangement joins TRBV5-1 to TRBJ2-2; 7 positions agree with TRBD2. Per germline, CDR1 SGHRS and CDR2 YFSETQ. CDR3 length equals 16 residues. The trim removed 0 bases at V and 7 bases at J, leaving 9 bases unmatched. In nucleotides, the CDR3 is TGCGCCAGCAGCTTGGCTGGCGGGAGAGGTTTCGGGGAGCTGTTTTTT. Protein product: CASSLAGGRGFGELFF. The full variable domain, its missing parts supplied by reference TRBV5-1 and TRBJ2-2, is KAGVTQTPRYLIKTRGQQVTLSCSPISGHRSVSWYQQTPGQGLQFLFEYFSETQRNKGNFPGRFSGRQFSNSRSEMNVSTLELGDSALYLCASSLAGGRGFGELFFGEGSRLTVL.

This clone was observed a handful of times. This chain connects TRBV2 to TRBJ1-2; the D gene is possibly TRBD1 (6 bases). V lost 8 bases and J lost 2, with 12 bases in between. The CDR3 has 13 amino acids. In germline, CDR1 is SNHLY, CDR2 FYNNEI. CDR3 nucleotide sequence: TGTGCCAGCTCCCGCGGACAGAACTATGGCTACACCTTC. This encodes CASSRGQNYGYTF.

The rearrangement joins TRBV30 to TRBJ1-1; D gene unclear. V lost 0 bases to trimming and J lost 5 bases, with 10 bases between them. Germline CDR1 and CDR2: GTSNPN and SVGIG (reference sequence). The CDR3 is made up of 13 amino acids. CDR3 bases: TGTGCCTGGAGTGTCTCTGGGTGGACTGAAGCTTTCTTT. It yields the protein CAWSVSGWTEAFF. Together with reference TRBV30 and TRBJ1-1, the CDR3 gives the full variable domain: SQTIHQWPATLVQPVGSPLSLECTVEGTSNPNLYWYRQAAGRGLQLLFYSVGIGQISSEVPQNLSASRPQDRQFILSSKKLLLSDSGFYLCAWSVSGWTEAFFGQGTRLTVV.

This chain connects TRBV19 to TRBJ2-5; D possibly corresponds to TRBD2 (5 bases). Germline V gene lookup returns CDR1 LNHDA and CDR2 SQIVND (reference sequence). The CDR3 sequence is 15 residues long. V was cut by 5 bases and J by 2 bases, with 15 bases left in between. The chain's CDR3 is CASSSLLDYQETQYF. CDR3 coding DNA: TGTGCCAGTAGTTCCCTACTCGACTATCAAGAGACCCAGTACTTC. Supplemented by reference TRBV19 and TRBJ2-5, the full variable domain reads DGGITQSPKYLFRKEGQNVTLSCEQNLNHDAMYWYRQDPGQGLRLIYYSQIVNDFQKGDIAEGYSVSREKKESFPLTVTSAQKNPTAFYLCASSSLLDYQETQYFGPGTRLLVL.

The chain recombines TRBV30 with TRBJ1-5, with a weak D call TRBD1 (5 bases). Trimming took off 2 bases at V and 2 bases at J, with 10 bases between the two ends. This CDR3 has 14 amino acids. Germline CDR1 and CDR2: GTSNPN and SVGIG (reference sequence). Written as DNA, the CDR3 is TGTGCCTGGAGTCCGGGACTTGGCAATCAGCCCCAGCATTTT. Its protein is CAWSPGLGNQPQHF.

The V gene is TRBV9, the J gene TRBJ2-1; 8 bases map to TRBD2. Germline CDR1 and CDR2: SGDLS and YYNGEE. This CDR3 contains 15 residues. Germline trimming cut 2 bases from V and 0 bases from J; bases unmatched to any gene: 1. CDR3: CASSVGTSSYNEQFF. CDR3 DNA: TGTGCCAGCAGCGTGGGGACTAGCTCCTACAATGAGCAGTTCTTC.

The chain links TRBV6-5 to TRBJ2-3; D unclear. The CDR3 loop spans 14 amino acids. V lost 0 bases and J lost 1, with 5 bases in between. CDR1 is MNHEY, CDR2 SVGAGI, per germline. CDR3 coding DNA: TGTGCCAGCAGTTACTCTCAAGGCACAGATACGCAGTATTTT. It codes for CASSYSQGTDTQYF.

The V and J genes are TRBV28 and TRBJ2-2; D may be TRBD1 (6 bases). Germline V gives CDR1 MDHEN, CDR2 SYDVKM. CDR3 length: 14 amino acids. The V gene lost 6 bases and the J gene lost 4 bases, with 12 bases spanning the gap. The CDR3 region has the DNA TGTGCCAGCAGGTTACAGGGTACCACCGGGGAGCTGTTTTTT. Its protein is CASRLQGTTGELFF.

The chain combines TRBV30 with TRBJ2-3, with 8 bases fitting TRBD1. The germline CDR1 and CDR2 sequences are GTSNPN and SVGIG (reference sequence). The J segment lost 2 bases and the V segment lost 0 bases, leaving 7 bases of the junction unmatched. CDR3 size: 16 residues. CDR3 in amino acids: CAWSVRWTGITDTQYF. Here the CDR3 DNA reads TGTGCCTGGAGTGTACGCTGGACAGGGATCACAGATACGCAGTATTTT.

The CDR3 here is CASSYRAGMNTEAFF. CDR3 nucleotide sequence: TGTGCCAGCAGTTACAGGGCCGGGATGAACACTGAAGCTTTCTTT. The chain couples TRBV6-6 to TRBJ1-1; D uncertain. The CDR3 has 15 residues. Germline V gene lookup returns CDR1 MNHNY and CDR2 SVGAGI (reference sequence). V gave up 2 bases and J gave up 0 bases, with 10 bases separating them.

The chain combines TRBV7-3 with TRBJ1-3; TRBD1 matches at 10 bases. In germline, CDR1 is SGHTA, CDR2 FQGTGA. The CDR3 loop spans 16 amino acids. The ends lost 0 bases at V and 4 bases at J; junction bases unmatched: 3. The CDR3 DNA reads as TGTGCCAGCAGCTTAACCGGGACAGGGGCCGGAAACACCATATATTTT. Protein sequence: CASSLTGTGAGNTIYF. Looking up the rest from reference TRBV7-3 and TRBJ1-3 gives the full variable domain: GAGVSQTPSNKVTEKGKYVELRCDPISGHTALYWYRQSLGQGPEFLIYFQGTGAADDSGLPNDRFFAVRPEGSVSTLKIQRTERGDSAVYLCASSLTGTGAGNTIYFGEGSWLTVV.

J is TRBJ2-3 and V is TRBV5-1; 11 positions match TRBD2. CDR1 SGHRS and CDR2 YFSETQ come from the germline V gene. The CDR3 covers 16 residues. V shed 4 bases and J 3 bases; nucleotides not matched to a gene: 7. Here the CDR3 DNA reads TGCGCCAGCAGCATACCTCCTAGCGGGAGGACAGATACGCAGTATTTT. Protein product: CASSIPPSGRTDTQYF.

The CDR3 loop reads CASNPGRDTDTQYF. The CDR3 DNA follows: TGTGCCAGCAATCCCGGACGAGACACAGATACGCAGTATTTT. This chain links TRBV6-6 with TRBJ2-3; D gene ambiguous. The CDR3 has 14 amino acids. Germline loops: CDR1 MNHNY, CDR2 SVGAGI (reference sequence). Trimming left V 7 bases short and J 2 bases short, with 13 bases between.

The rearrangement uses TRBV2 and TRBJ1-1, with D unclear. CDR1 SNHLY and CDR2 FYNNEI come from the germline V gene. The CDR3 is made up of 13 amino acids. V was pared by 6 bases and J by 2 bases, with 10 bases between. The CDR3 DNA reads TGTGCCAGCAGGGGTGAGAGAAACACTGAAGCTTTCTTT. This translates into CASRGERNTEAFF.